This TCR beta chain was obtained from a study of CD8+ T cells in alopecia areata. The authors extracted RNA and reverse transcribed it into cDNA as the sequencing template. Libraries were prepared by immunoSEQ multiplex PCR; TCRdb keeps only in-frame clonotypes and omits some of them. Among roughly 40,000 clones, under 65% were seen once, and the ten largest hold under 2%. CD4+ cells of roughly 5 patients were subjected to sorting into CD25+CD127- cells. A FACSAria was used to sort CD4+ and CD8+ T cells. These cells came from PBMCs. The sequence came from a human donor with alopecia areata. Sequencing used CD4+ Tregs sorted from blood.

CDR3 nucleotides: TGTGCCAGCAGCCCGGGACAGGGTCTCACCGGGGAGCTGTTTTTT. It is translated as CASSPGQGLTGELFF. The V gene is TRBV27, the J gene TRBJ2-2; 9 bases agree with TRBD1. Germline V CDR1 and CDR2: MNHEY, SMNVEV (reference sequence). Trimming took 6 bases from V and 4 from J; bases not matched to a gene: 6. CDR3 length equals 15 residues.